This T cell receptor beta chain stems from a study of technical replicates of blood from several donors. The germline V and J ends were trimmed by 0 bases and 8 bases, with 22 bases remaining between them. The CDR3 sequence is 17 residues long. CDR1 and CDR2 (germline): MGHRA, YSYEKL. Method: immunoSEQ multiplex PCR; TCRdb's copy keeps in-frame clones and lacks some. The sample has over 90,000 clones; roughly 95% are singletons. The table lists this clone with a count of one. The sample consisted of T cells isolated from PBMCs. The chain recombines TRBV4-1 with TRBJ1-2, with D hard to call. This receptor was identified in a human donor in good health. DNA for the CDR3: TGCGCCAGCAGCCAAGACGAATCCCTAAATGTGGTGAGAGGCTACACCTTC. Its translation: CASSQDESLNVVRGYTF.